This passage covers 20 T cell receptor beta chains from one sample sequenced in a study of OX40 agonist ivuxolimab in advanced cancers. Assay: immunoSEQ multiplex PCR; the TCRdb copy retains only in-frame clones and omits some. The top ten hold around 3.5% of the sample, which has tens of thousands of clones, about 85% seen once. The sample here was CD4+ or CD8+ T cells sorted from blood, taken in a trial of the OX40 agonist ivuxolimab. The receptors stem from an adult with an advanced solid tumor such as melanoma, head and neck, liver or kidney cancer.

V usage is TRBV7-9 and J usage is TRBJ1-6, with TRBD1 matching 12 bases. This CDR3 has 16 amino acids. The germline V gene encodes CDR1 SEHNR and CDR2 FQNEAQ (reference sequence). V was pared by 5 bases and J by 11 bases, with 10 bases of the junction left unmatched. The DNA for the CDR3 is TGTGCCAGCAGCACTAACCGGGACAGGGGGCATACACCCCTCCACTTT. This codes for CASSTNRDRGHTPLHF.

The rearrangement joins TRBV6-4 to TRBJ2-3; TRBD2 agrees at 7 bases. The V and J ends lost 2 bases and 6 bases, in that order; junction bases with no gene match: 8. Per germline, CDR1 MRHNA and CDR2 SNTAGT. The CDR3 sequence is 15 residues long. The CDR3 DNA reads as TGTGCCAGCAGTGACGGGGGAGGGTCGCAGGATACGCAGTATTTT. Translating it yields CASSDGGGSQDTQYF.

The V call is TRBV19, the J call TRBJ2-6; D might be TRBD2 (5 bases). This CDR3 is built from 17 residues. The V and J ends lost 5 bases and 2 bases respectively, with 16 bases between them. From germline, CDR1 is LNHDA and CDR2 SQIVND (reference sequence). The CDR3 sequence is CASSSPIFGAGANVLTF. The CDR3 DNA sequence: TGTGCCAGTAGTTCACCTATTTTCGGGGCTGGGGCCAACGTCCTGACTTTC.

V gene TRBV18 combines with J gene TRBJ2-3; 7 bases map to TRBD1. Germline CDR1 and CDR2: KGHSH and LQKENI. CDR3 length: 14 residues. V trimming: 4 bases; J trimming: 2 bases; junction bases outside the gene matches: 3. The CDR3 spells CASSLGTVTDTQYF. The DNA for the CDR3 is TGTGCCAGCTCACTAGGGACAGTCACAGATACGCAGTATTTT.

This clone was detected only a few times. The CDR3 nucleotides read TGCGCCAGCAGCCATGATTACAGCCTTTCGGAGCACGAGCAGTACTTC. This codes for CASSHDYSLSEHEQYF. This chain connects TRBV4-1 to TRBJ2-7; D ambiguous. Trimming removed 3 bases from V and 5 bases from J, with 20 bases in between. There are 16 residues in the CDR3. Germline V lookup: CDR1 MGHRA, CDR2 YSYEKL.

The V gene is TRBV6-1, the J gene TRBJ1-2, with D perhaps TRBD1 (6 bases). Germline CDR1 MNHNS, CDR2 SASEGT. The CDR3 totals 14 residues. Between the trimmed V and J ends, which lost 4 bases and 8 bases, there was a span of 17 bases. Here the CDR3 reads CASSVSSGVGGYTF. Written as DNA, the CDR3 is TGTGCCAGCAGTGTTTCCTCAGGGGTAGGCGGCTACACCTTC.

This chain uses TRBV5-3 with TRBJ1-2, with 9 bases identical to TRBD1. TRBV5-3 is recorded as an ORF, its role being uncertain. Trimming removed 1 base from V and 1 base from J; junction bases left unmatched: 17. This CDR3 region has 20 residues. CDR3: CARSLIGLWTGEQFNYGYTF. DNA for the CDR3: TGTGCCAGAAGCTTGATTGGTCTCTGGACAGGGGAACAATTTAACTATGGCTACACCTTC.

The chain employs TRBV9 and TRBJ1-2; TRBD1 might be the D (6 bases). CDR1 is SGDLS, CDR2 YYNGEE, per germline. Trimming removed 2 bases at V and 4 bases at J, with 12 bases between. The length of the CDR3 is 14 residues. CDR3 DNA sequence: TGTGCCAGCAGCGTGGACCAGGGGCTCTATGGCTACACCTTC. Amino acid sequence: CASSVDQGLYGYTF.

Here the CDR3 DNA reads TGTGCCAGCAGCGTAGGAGGGCCCCCGGGACAGTACTCTGATACGCAGTATTTT. Protein product: CASSVGGPPGQYSDTQYF. The chain carries TRBV9 and TRBJ2-3, with 7 bases matching TRBD1. Germline CDR1 reads SGDLS; CDR2 reads YYNGEE. V was clipped by 0 bases and J by 6 bases; unmatched bases: 16. The CDR3 has 18 amino acids.

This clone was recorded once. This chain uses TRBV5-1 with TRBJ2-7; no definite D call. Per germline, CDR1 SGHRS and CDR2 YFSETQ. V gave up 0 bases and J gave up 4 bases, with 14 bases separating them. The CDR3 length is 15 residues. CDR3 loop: CASSLGVNPGYEQYF. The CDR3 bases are TGCGCCAGCAGCTTGGGGGTCAATCCCGGTTACGAGCAGTACTTC.

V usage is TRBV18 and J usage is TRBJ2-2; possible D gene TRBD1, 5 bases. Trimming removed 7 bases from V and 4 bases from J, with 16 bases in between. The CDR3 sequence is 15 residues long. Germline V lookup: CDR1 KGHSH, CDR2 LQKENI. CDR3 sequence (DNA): TGTGCCAGCTTACGTGACAGACAAATCACCGGGGAGCTGTTTTTT. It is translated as CASLRDRQITGELFF. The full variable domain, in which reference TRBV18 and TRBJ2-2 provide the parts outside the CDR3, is NAGVMQNPRHLVRRRGQEARLRCSPMKGHSHVYWYRQLPEEGLKFMVYLQKENIIDESGMPKERFSAEFPKEGPSILRIQQVVRGDSAAYFCASLRDRQITGELFFGEGSRLTVL.

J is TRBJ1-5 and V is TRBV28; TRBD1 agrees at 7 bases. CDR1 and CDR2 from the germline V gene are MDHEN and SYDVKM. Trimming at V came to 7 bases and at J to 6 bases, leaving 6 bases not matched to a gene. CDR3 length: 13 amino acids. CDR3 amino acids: CASTGRGGQPQHF. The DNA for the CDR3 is TGTGCCAGCACCGGCAGGGGGGGTCAGCCCCAGCATTTT.

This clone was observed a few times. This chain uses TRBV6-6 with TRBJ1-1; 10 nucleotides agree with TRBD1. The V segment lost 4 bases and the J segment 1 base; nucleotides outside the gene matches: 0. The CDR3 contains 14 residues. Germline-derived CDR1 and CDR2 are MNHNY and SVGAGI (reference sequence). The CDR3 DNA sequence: TGTGCCAGCAGTTGGGACAGGGGGAACACTGAAGCTTTCTTT. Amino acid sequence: CASSWDRGNTEAFF.

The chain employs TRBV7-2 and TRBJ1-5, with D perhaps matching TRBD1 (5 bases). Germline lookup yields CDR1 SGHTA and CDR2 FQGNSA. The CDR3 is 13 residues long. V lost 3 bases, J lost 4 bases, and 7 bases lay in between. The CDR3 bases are TGTGCCAGCAGCTTGACAGCTAATCAGCCCCAGCATTTT. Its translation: CASSLTANQPQHF. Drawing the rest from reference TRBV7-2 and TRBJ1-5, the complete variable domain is GAGVSQSPSNKVTEKGKDVELRCDPISGHTALYWYRQSLGQGLEFLIYFQGNSAPDKSGLPSDRFSAERTGGSVSTLTIQRTQQEDSAVYLCASSLTANQPQHFGDGTRLSIL.

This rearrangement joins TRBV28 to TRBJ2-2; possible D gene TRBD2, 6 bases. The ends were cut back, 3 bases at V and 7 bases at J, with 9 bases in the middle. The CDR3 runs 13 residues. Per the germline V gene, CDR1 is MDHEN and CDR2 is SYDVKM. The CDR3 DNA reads TGTGCCAGCAGTTTTGGAGGGTTCGGGGAGCTGTTTTTT. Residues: CASSFGGFGELFF.

The CDR3, as DNA: TGTGCCAGCAGCTTAGATAGGGCCGGCGAAAAACTGTTTTTT. Protein sequence: CASSLDRAGEKLFF. The chain has TRBV7-9 and TRBJ1-4; D gene unclear. Germline CDR1 is SEHNR and CDR2 is FQNEAQ (reference sequence). Trimming cost V 1 base and J 8 bases, with 11 bases left between them. CDR3 size: 14 residues. Full variable domain (outside the CDR3, taken from reference TRBV7-9 and TRBJ1-4): DTGVSQNPRHKITKRGQNVTFRCDPISEHNRLYWYRQTLGQGPEFLTYFQNEAQLEKSRLLSDRFSAERPKGSFSTLEIQRTEQGDSAMYLCASSLDRAGEKLFFGSGTQLSVL.

CDR3 protein: CASSPPSKGAYGEQYF. The DNA for the CDR3 is TGTGCCAGCAGTCCCCCTAGTAAAGGGGCGTACGGGGAGCAGTACTTC. The rearrangement uses TRBV28 and TRBJ2-7; D might be TRBD1 (5 bases). Germline-derived CDR1 and CDR2 are MDHEN and SYDVKM. V gave up 5 bases and J gave up 7 bases, with 24 bases separating them. The CDR3 is 16 residues long.

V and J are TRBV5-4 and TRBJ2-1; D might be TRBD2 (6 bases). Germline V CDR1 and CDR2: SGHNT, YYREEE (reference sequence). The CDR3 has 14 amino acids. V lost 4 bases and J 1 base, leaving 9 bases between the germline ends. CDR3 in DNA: TGTGCCAGCAGCCCGGGAGTTTCCTACAATGAGCAGTTCTTC. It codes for CASSPGVSYNEQFF.

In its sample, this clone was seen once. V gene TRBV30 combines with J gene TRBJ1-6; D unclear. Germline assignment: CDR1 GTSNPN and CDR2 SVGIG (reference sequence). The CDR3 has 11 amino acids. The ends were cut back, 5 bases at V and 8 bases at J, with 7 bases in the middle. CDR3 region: CAWAADSPLHF. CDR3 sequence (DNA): TGTGCCTGGGCAGCAGATTCACCCCTCCACTTT.

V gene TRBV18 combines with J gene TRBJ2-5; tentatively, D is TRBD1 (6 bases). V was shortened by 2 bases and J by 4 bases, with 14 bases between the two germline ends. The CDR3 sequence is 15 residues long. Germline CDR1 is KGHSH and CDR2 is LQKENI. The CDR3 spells CASSPEVTRGETQYF. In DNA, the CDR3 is TGTGCCAGCTCACCAGAGGTAACCAGGGGAGAGACCCAGTACTTC.